Sequencing of this T cell receptor (beta chain) was carried out in a study of OX40 agonist ivuxolimab in advanced cancers. In the study overall: Patients assigned to dose escalation were diagnosed with hepatocellular carcinoma, melanoma, renal cell or head and neck cancer.

The CDR3 is 15 amino acids. Looked up from germline, CDR1 is SEHNR and CDR2 is FQNEAQ (reference sequence). J lost 1 base, V lost 5 bases, and 5 bases had no gene match. Assay: immunoSEQ multiplex PCR; the TCRdb copy retains only in-frame clones and omits some. The sample has tens of thousands of clones, about 88% seen once. This sequence was found in an adult with an advanced solid tumor such as melanoma, head and neck, liver or kidney cancer. V is TRBV7-9 and J is TRBJ1-5; 7 bases map to TRBD1. This sample comprised CD4+ or CD8+ T cells sorted from blood, obtained in a trial of the OX40 agonist ivuxolimab. The CDR3 DNA follows: TGTGCCAGCAGCCGGGACAGTGCGAGCAATCAGCCCCAGCATTTT. This gives the protein CASSRDSASNQPQHF.